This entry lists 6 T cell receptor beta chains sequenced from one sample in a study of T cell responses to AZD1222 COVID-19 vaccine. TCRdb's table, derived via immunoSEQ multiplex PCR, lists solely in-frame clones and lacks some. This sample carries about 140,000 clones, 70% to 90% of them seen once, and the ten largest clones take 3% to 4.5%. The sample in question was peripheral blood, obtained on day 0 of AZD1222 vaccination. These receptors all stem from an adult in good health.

CDR3 coding DNA: TGCGCCAGCAGCCAAGTGGGATCGACTAGCGGCCTTTACAATGAGCAGTTCTTC. Amino acids: CASSQVGSTSGLYNEQFF. The gene calls are TRBV4-3 and TRBJ2-1, with TRBD2 identical over 9 bases. This CDR3 contains 18 residues. Trimming cost V 1 base and J 4 bases; bases outside gene matches: 11. Looked up from germline, CDR1 is LGHNA and CDR2 is YSLEER.

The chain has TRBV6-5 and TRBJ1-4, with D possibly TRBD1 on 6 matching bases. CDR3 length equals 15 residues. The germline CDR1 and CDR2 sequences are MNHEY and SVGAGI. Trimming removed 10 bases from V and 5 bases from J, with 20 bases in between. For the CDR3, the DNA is TGTGCCACCAAAAGTCAGGGGTGGGGCAATGAAAAACTGTTTTTT. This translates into CATKSQGWGNEKLFF.

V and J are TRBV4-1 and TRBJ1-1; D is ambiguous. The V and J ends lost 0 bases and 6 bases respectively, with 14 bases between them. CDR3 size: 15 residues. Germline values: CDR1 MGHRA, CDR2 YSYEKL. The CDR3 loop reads CASSQDKGWSPEAFF. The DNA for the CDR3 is TGCGCCAGCAGCCAAGATAAGGGATGGAGTCCTGAAGCTTTCTTT.

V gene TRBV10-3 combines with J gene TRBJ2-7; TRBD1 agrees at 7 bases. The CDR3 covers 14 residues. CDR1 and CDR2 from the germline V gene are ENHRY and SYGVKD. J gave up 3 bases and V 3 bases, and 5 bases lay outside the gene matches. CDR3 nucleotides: TGTGCCATCAGTGAACAGGGGCCCCACTACGAGCAGTACTTC. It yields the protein CAISEQGPHYEQYF.

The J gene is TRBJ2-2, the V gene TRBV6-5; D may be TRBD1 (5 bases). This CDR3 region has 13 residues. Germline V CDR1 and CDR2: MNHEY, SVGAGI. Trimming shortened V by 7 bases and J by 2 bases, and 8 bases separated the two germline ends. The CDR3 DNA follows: TGTGCCAGCAAGCAGGGTAACACCGGGGAGCTGTTTTTT. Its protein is CASKQGNTGELFF.

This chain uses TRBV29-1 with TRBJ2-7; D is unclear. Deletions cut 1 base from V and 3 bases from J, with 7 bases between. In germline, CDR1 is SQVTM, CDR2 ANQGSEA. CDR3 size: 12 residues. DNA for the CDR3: TGCAGCGTTGAAGTTGGTCACTACGAGCAGTACTTC. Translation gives CSVEVGHYEQYF.